This passage covers 21 T cell receptor beta chains from one sample sequenced in a study of human T cells and chemical hapten exposure. TCRdb independently ran MiXCR on the RACE reads; one entry per CDR3 protein. The sample includes tens of thousands of distinct CDR3 sequences, roughly 8% of them seen just once. Documented time point: healthy volunteer bleed at 2 weeks. Whole blood, unfractionated, served as the material for total RNA extraction. Input material: whole blood. The source is a female donor in good health. Some clones in this sample may be carry-over from other donors' samples.

This clonotype showed up just a few times. The CDR3 DNA is TGTGCCAGCACCCTTCAAACGGGGGGCCAGAGCTCTGGGGCCAACGTCCTGACTTTC. It specifies CASTLQTGGQSSGANVLTF. The chain has TRBV6-2 or TRBV6-3 and TRBJ2-6; TRBD2 is a possible D gene (7 bases). Germline V gene sequence: CDR1 MNHEY, CDR2 SVGEGT. V dropped 7 bases and J dropped 0 bases, with 22 bases sitting between them. The CDR3 sequence is 19 residues long.

This clonotype has ten or more counts. This chain links TRBV9 with TRBJ2-3; D is tentatively TRBD1 or TRBD2 (6 bases each). Germline lookup yields CDR1 SGDLS and CDR2 YYNGEE. Trimming took off 6 bases at V and 0 bases at J, with 20 bases between the two ends. The CDR3 covers 17 residues. Here the CDR3 reads CASTPRGVAASTDTQYF. CDR3 DNA sequence: TGTGCCAGCACCCCGAGGGGGGTAGCAGCTAGCACAGATACGCAGTATTTT.

This chain uses TRBV29-1 with TRBJ2-3; 7 bases align to TRBD1. Germline V gives CDR1 SQVTM, CDR2 ANQGSEA. The CDR3 loop spans 14 amino acids. The junction had 7 bases not matched to a gene; V was cut back by 4 bases and J by 3 bases. The CDR3 region is CSVAGQEWTDTQYF. The CDR3 nucleotides read TGCAGCGTTGCCGGACAGGAGTGGACAGATACGCAGTATTTT.

J is TRBJ2-1 and V is TRBV6-5; TRBD1 agrees at 7 bases. With V trimmed by 2 bases and J by 3 bases, 7 bases remained unmatched. The CDR3 length is 16 residues. Germline values: CDR1 MNHEY, CDR2 SVGAGI. DNA for the CDR3: TGTGCCAGCAGTTACCCTGACAGGGAAGGCTACAATGAGCAGTTCTTC. It is translated as CASSYPDREGYNEQFF.

This clonotype was recorded many times. Here the CDR3 reads CASSLDRGSNTEAFF. Here the CDR3 DNA reads TGCGCCAGCAGCTTGGACAGGGGTTCGAACACTGAAGCTTTCTTT. V gene TRBV5-1 combines with J gene TRBJ1-1; TRBD1 agrees at 7 bases. The CDR3 is 15 residues long. The germline V gene has CDR1 SGHRS and CDR2 YFSETQ. V lost 0 bases to trimming and J lost 1 base; unmatched junction nucleotides: 3.

This chain links TRBV18 with TRBJ2-3; TRBD1 matches 8 bases. The J segment lost 0 bases and the V segment lost 4 bases, leaving 3 bases of the junction unmatched. The CDR3 spans 15 residues. Germline V lookup: CDR1 KGHSH, CDR2 LQKENI. This CDR3 reads CASSRQGASTDTQYF. DNA of the CDR3: TGTGCCAGCTCACGGCAGGGGGCCAGCACAGATACGCAGTATTTT.

This clonotype was observed a few times. The chain joins TRBV28 to TRBJ1-2; possible D gene TRBD1, 5 bases. Trimming removed 5 bases from V and 6 bases from J, with 13 bases in between. This CDR3 is 13 amino acids long. The germline CDR1 and CDR2 sequences are MDHEN and SYDVKM. CDR3 region: CASSQGHSHGYTF. The CDR3 DNA is TGTGCCAGCAGTCAGGGTCATAGCCATGGCTACACCTTC.

This clonotype was seen more than once but under ten times. The chain has TRBV11-2 and TRBJ2-1, with 8 bases fitting TRBD1. V trimming: 2 bases; J trimming: 4 bases; junction bases outside the gene matches: 4. This CDR3 spans 15 amino acids. Germline CDR1 and CDR2: SGHAT and FQNNGV. The CDR3 here is CASSLQGAVYNEQFF. The CDR3 DNA reads TGTGCCAGCAGCTTACAGGGGGCGGTTTACAATGAGCAGTTCTTC.

The table lists this clonotype with a few counts. This chain links TRBV7-9 with TRBJ1-1, with D possibly being TRBD1 (6 bases). Deletions cut 3 bases from V and 8 bases from J, with 7 bases between. The CDR3 has 11 residues. Germline lookup yields CDR1 SEHNR and CDR2 FQNEAQ (reference sequence). The CDR3 loop reads CASSFQGEAFF. CDR3 sequence (DNA): TGTGCCAGCAGCTTTCAGGGGGAAGCTTTCTTT.

The chain combines TRBV6-6 with TRBJ1-6; TRBD1 might be the D (5 bases). The germline gives CDR1 MNHNY, CDR2 SVGAGI (reference sequence). Trimming stripped 7 bases from V and 9 bases from J, with 13 bases between. The CDR3 has 13 amino acids. The CDR3: CASMGGDGSPLHF. DNA for the CDR3: TGTGCCAGCATGGGAGGGGATGGTTCACCCCTCCACTTT.

This chain links TRBV7-2 with TRBJ2-1; D may be TRBD1 (6 bases). V was cut by 1 base and J by 3 bases, with 10 bases left in between. The germline gives CDR1 SGHTA, CDR2 FQGNSA. This CDR3 comprises 15 residues. CDR3 bases: TGTGCCAGCAGCTTAGAGGGACAATTCTACAATGAGCAGTTCTTC. Translating it yields CASSLEGQFYNEQFF.

The chain carries TRBV21-1 and TRBJ2-7; the table's TRBD1 call for D was not verified on the DNA. TRBV21-1 is assigned pseudogene status. The CDR3 has 14 residues. The DNA for the CDR3 is TGTGCCAGCATCAGATGGGACAGGGACCGCGAGCAGTACTTC. Translated: CASIRWDRDREQYF.

About this clonotype itself: Just one base apart from a much larger clone, this may be a read error. CDR3 protein: CASSGTGSEQYF. The CDR3 bases are TGCGCCAGCAGCGGGACAGGGTCCGAGCAGTACTTC. This sequence joins TRBV5-1 and TRBJ2-7; the match to TRBD1 covers 9 bases. V shed 4 bases and J 6 bases; nucleotides not matched to a gene: 2. The germline CDR1 and CDR2 sequences are SGHRS and YFSETQ. The CDR3 runs 12 residues.

Concerning this clonotype: Given a much more abundant clone one base away, this may be a read error. The chain is built from TRBV12-3 or TRBV12-4 and TRBJ2-3; 8 positions match TRBD2. This CDR3 spans 15 amino acids. The DNA for the CDR3 is TGTGCCAGCCGTTTGGTAGCGGGGCTCACAGATACGCAGTATTTT. Amino acids: CASRLVAGLTDTQYF.

On this clonotype itself: The junction departs from germline at one end; a sequencing error may be responsible. The chain uses TRBV18 and TRBJ1-1; no firm D call. The germline V gene has CDR1 KGHSH and CDR2 LQKENI. The length of the CDR3 is 13 residues. CDR3 region: CVSSPQRDTEAFF. The CDR3 nucleotides are TGTGTCAGCTCACCACAAAGGGACACTGAAGCTTTCTTT.

In its sample, this clonotype was seen a few times. The rearrangement uses TRBV6-1 and TRBJ2-3; 9 bases are shared with TRBD1. The CDR3 is 16 amino acids. J was trimmed by 4 bases and V by 2 bases; bases with no gene match: 7. CDR1 and CDR2 (germline): MNHNS, SASEGT. The CDR3 loop is CASSERTGVGSDTQYF. In nucleotides, the CDR3 is TGTGCCAGCAGTGAAAGGACAGGGGTAGGATCAGATACGCAGTATTTT.

This sequence joins TRBV7-2 and TRBJ1-1; D unclear. The CDR3 covers 13 residues. Between the trimmed V and J ends, which lost 2 bases and 6 bases, there was a span of 10 bases. CDR1 and CDR2 (germline): SGHTA, FQGNSA. CDR3 loop: CASSLRQAAEAFF. In DNA, the CDR3 is TGTGCCAGCAGCTTACGTCAGGCAGCTGAAGCTTTCTTT.

This clonotype was observed at least ten times. The chain is built from TRBV24-1 and TRBJ2-1, with TRBD1 matching 10 bases. The germline V gene encodes CDR1 KGHDR and CDR2 SFDVKD. V trimming: 3 bases; J trimming: 6 bases; junction bases outside the gene matches: 4. This CDR3 has 15 residues. DNA of the CDR3: TGTGCCACCAGTGATGACAGGGGGCTTACCAATGAGCAGTTCTTC. It yields the protein CATSDDRGLTNEQFF.

As concerns this clonotype: One end of the junction does not line up with germline, which may come from a read error. The J gene is TRBJ2-2, the V gene TRBV6-5; D is possibly TRBD1 (6 bases). Germline CDR1 MNHEY, CDR2 SVGAGI. The CDR3 loop spans 18 amino acids. The CDR3: CVSSYTYLQGANTGELFF. In DNA, the CDR3 is TGTGTCAGCAGTTACACCTACCTACAGGGCGCGAACACCGGGGAGCTGTTTTTT.

This clonotype was seen a single time. A much larger clonotype is one base distant, so this may be a read error. The V call is TRBV29-1, the J call TRBJ2-2; 7 nucleotides match TRBD2. Germline lookup yields CDR1 SQVTM and CDR2 ANQGSEA. The CDR3 is made up of 15 amino acids. Germline trimming cut 6 bases from V and 6 bases from J; bases unmatched to any gene: 13. CDR3 sequence reads: CSVRRLAVNPGELFF. Here the CDR3 DNA reads TGCAGCGTCAGAAGACTAGCAGTAAACCCCGGGGAGCTGTTTTTT.

The chain uses TRBV6-6 and TRBJ2-7; D gene ambiguous. Germline V gene lookup returns CDR1 MNHNY and CDR2 SVGAGI (reference sequence). The CDR3 extends over 12 amino acids. V shed 3 bases and J shed 3 bases, with 6 bases lying between them. DNA of the CDR3: TGTGCCAGCAGTTATAGCCTCTACGAGCAGTACTTC. This codes for CASSYSLYEQYF.